A selection of T cell receptor beta chains follows, all from one sample in a study of T cells in Graves' hyperthyroidism and ophthalmopathy. TCRdb processed the multiplex PCR reads anew with MiXCR; each CDR3 protein has one entry. The repertoire consists of hundreds of thousands of distinct CDR3 sequences, with less than 15% occurring once and the leading ten covering 9.2%. Sequences were obtained from blood. Receptors were obtained from a woman aged 18-29 years with Graves' hyperthyroidism. The conserved cysteine and the conserved F or W are not part of the CDR3 here. Each record gives: clone size, V gene, J gene, CDR3 protein. Size values are once, few and many counts, or a class for expanded clones, and some rows have none.

abundance: many; v_gene: TRBV3-1; j_gene: TRBJ2-3; CDR3aa: ASSQLTGTKGTDTQY
abundance: many; v_gene: TRBV20-1; j_gene: TRBJ1-5; CDR3aa: SARYPRVWGLSNQPQH
abundance: many; v_gene: TRBV3-1; j_gene: TRBJ2-5; CDR3aa: ASSQVGDKVTQY
abundance: many; v_gene: TRBV3-1; j_gene: TRBJ1-2; CDR3aa: ASSQDLLEDYGYT
abundance: many; v_gene: TRBV7-2; j_gene: TRBJ1-4; CDR3aa: ASRGTWDNEKLF
abundance: many; v_gene: TRBV5-1; j_gene: TRBJ2-2; CDR3aa: ASSSSPIGSGANTGELF
abundance: few; v_gene: TRBV7-6; j_gene: TRBJ2-5; CDR3aa: ASSLALGSETQY
abundance: many; v_gene: TRBV11-2; j_gene: TRBJ2-6; CDR3aa: ASSPQGSGANVLT
abundance: -; v_gene: TRBV4-1; j_gene: TRBJ1-2; CDR3aa: ASSQTPGQRGYGYT
abundance: many; v_gene: TRBV7-2; j_gene: TRBJ1-2; CDR3aa: ASSFHRGNYGYT
abundance: many; v_gene: TRBV7-8; j_gene: TRBJ2-7; CDR3aa: ASSLALGAGGLDEQY
abundance: few; v_gene: TRBV20-1; j_gene: TRBJ1-2; CDR3aa: SARDRRTVSGYT
abundance: many; v_gene: TRBV27; j_gene: TRBJ1-6; CDR3aa: ASSLYNPAEAGNSPLH
abundance: many; v_gene: TRBV29-1; j_gene: TRBJ2-3; CDR3aa: SVAREAASTDTQY
abundance: many; v_gene: TRBV28; j_gene: TRBJ2-7; CDR3aa: ASSKRQGEQY
abundance: many; v_gene: TRBV2; j_gene: TRBJ1-2; CDR3aa: ASSEVSRLGYT
abundance: -; v_gene: TRBV5-5; j_gene: TRBJ2-7; CDR3aa: ASSLTLAGSVGEQY
abundance: many; v_gene: TRBV11-1; j_gene: TRBJ1-2; CDR3aa: ASSFGTGDYGYT
abundance: -; v_gene: TRBV7-8; j_gene: TRBJ1-4; CDR3aa: ASRSRTANEKLF
abundance: many; v_gene: TRBV7-8; j_gene: TRBJ2-1; CDR3aa: ASSPSGPIEQF
abundance: -; v_gene: TRBV5-4; j_gene: TRBJ2-1; CDR3aa: ASSLVGLAVLDEQF
abundance: many; v_gene: TRBV7-2; j_gene: TRBJ2-2; CDR3aa: ASSLAAGAVGGELF
abundance: -; v_gene: TRBV5-5; j_gene: TRBJ2-2; CDR3aa: ASRRLQINAGELF
abundance: many; v_gene: TRBV6-1; j_gene: TRBJ1-2; CDR3aa: ASRENYGYT
abundance: many; v_gene: TRBV19; j_gene: TRBJ2-5; CDR3aa: ASSILTGGKETQY
abundance: -; v_gene: TRBV7-3; j_gene: TRBJ2-7; CDR3aa: PSSLAPSYEQY
abundance: many; v_gene: TRBV6-1; j_gene: TRBJ1-5; CDR3aa: ASSEGSLYSNQPQH
abundance: many; v_gene: TRBV12-3/TRBV12-4; j_gene: TRBJ2-5; CDR3aa: ASSGLAGAQETQY
abundance: -; v_gene: TRBV20-1; j_gene: TRBJ1-5; CDR3aa: SAAPGQTDPNQPQH
abundance: many; v_gene: TRBV11-2; j_gene: TRBJ1-1; CDR3aa: ASTTPGRNTEAF
abundance: many; v_gene: TRBV6-1; j_gene: TRBJ1-1; CDR3aa: ASSLEGRMGTEAF
abundance: many; v_gene: TRBV7-9; j_gene: TRBJ1-2; CDR3aa: ASSLGQGTYGYT
abundance: -; v_gene: TRBV11-2; j_gene: TRBJ1-4; CDR3aa: ASGLEATEYEKLF
abundance: -; v_gene: TRBV7-9; j_gene: TRBJ1-4; CDR3aa: ASSGQGKYEKLF
abundance: -; v_gene: TRBV5-8; j_gene: TRBJ1-6; CDR3aa: ASSLGVNSPLH
abundance: many; v_gene: TRBV28; j_gene: TRBJ2-1; CDR3aa: ASSISGNNEQF
abundance: -; v_gene: TRBV10-3; j_gene: TRBJ1-4; CDR3aa: AIGTAANEKPF
abundance: many; v_gene: TRBV28; j_gene: TRBJ1-1; CDR3aa: ASSLFRGFSEAF
abundance: many; v_gene: TRBV7-3; j_gene: TRBJ2-5; CDR3aa: ASSPGTSGETQY
abundance: -; v_gene: TRBV20-1; j_gene: TRBJ2-3; CDR3aa: SAREDTKTDTQY
abundance: many; v_gene: TRBV11-1; j_gene: TRBJ2-2; CDR3aa: ASSLGRGTGTTGELF
abundance: many; v_gene: TRBV5-1; j_gene: TRBJ1-6; CDR3aa: ASSLGTGQVNSPLH
abundance: many; v_gene: TRBV20-1; j_gene: TRBJ2-7; CDR3aa: SARSGVISYEQY
abundance: many; v_gene: TRBV7-9; j_gene: TRBJ2-1; CDR3aa: ASSTPGENEQF
abundance: -; v_gene: TRBV11-2; j_gene: TRBJ2-3; CDR3aa: ASSLGRAGGTDTQY
abundance: -; v_gene: TRBV5-1; j_gene: TRBJ2-3; CDR3aa: ASSLRGGSLQDTQY
abundance: many; v_gene: TRBV28; j_gene: TRBJ1-2; CDR3aa: ASSLMTGAYGYT
abundance: many; v_gene: TRBV28; j_gene: TRBJ1-1; CDR3aa: ASAFRRTAF
abundance: many; v_gene: TRBV15; j_gene: TRBJ2-7; CDR3aa: ATSGGGAGGAYEQY
abundance: many; v_gene: TRBV2; j_gene: TRBJ1-1; CDR3aa: ASSESGRQAF
abundance: many; v_gene: TRBV5-5; j_gene: TRBJ1-2; CDR3aa: ASSLDTGVRGYT
abundance: -; v_gene: TRBV3-1; j_gene: TRBJ1-2; CDR3aa: ASSQEAGQGAGGYT
abundance: few; v_gene: TRBV7-9; j_gene: TRBJ2-1; CDR3aa: ASSWTSGSSYNEQF
abundance: many; v_gene: TRBV6-1; j_gene: TRBJ1-1; CDR3aa: ASSEAF
abundance: few; v_gene: TRBV6-1; j_gene: TRBJ2-7; CDR3aa: ASRPTPAPAGAYEQY